Listed here is a single T cell receptor (beta chain). Which antigen it targets is not known. The sample holds no much larger clone one base away, and base qualities are not on file. The data belong to a study of T-cell reconstitution after alpha-beta-depleted transplantation in children (dated by TCRdb to about 2016). About the investigation overall: Using TCR repertoire profiling, the study quantitatively followed how T-cell immune reconstitution unfolded in children after TCRalphabeta/CD19-depleted allogeneic hematopoietic cell transplantation. Results and caveats for the whole study, not just this receptor: About two months after transplant, the apparently early recovery of alphabetaT-cell counts reportedly depended on just several hundred clones that had expanded rapidly and came from non-depleted graft cells. Over subsequent months, a decline in hyperexpanded clone frequencies was noted, and after one year, T-cell counts and TCRbeta diversity were mostly ascribed to newly produced T cells. The high TCRbeta diversity at day 60 in some patients was ascribed to recipient T cells and intrathymic progenitors that had survived conditioning.

The sample's treatment or condition, from its label and the paper: allogeneic hematopoietic cell transplantation with graft depleted of TCRalphabeta T cells and CD19 B cells. Transplant recipients were children who received TCRalphabeta/CD19-depleted allogeneic hematopoietic cell grafts. Libraries came from PCR. Sequenced on an Illumina HiSeq 2500. TCR library preparation used molecular barcoding, with unique molecular identifiers applied to normalize quantification of the TCRbeta repertoire. The public reads were reprocessed in TCRdb via fastp at Q25 and MiXCR, keeping in-frame beta chains. Rows are combined by CDR3 protein, so each entry shows the most common genes and DNA. The sample contains roughly 120,000 distinct CDR3 sequences, 20% to 25% of them found a single time. The ten largest clones capture about 10% of the sample. The sequence derives from a male patient between 2 and 10 years old who had a stem cell transplant for chronic granulomatous disease, so the T cells may come from the graft donor. Sequenced here: PBMCs, mostly from graft donor cells, sampled 180 days after TCRalphabeta/CD19-depleted stem cell transplant.

The CDR3: CASSVGGLTYEQYF. The DNA is TGTGCCAGCAGCGTGGGGGGGCTAACCTACGAGCAGTACTTC. The rearrangement combines TRBV9 with TRBJ2-7; TRBD2 might be the D gene, on 7 matching bases. Inclusive of the bounding cysteine and phenylalanine, the CDR3 is 14 residues long. The only DNA kept is the CDR3, 42 bases in frame from the first base. From the germline V gene, CDR1 is SGDLS and CDR2 is YYNGEE. Trimming at the junction amounts to 2 bases on V and 2 bases on J, and the germline ends lie 11 bases apart.